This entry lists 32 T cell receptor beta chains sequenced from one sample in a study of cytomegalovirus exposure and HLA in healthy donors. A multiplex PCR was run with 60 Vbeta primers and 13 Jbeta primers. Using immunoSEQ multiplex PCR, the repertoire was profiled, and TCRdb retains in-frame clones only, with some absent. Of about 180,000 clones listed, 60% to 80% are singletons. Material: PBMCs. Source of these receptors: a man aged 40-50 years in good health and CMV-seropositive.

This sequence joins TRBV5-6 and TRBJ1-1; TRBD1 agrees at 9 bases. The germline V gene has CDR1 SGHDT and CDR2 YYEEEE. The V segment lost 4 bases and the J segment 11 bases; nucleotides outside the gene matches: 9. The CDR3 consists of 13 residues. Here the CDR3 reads CASSTMRTGAAFF. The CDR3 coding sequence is TGTGCCAGCAGCACCATGCGGACAGGGGCGGCTTTCTTT.

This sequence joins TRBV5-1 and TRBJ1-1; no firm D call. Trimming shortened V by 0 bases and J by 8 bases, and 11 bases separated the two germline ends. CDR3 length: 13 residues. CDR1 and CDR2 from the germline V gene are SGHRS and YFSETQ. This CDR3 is CASSLARGNEAFF. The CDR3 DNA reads TGCGCCAGCAGCTTGGCGAGAGGAAACGAAGCTTTCTTT.

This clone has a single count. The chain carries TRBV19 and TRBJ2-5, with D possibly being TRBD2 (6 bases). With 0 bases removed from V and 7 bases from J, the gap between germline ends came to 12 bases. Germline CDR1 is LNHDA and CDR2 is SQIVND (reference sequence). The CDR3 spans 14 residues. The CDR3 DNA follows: TGTGCCAGTAGTATAGATCACGTGGGGGGGACCCAGTACTTC. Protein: CASSIDHVGGTQYF.

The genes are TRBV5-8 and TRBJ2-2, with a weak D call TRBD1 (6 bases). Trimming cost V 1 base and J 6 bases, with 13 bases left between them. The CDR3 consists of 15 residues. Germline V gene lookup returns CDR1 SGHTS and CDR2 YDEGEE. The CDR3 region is CASSLTGFWAGELFF. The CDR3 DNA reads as TGTGCCAGCAGCTTGACAGGGTTTTGGGCCGGGGAGCTGTTTTTT.

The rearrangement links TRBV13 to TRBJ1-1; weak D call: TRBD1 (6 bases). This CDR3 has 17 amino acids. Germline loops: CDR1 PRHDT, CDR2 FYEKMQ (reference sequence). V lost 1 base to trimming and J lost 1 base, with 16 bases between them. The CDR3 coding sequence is TGTGCCAGCAGCTTAGCAACAGGGATGGAGGCGAACACTGAAGCTTTCTTT. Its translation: CASSLATGMEANTEAFF.

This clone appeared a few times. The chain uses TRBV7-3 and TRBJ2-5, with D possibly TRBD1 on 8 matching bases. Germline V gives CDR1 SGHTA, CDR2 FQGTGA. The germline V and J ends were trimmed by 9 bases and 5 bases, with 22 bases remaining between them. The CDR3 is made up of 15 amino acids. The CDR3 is CARYFSRGRGETQYF. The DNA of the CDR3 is TGTGCCAGATACTTTTCCAGGGGGCGGGGGGAGACCCAGTACTTC.

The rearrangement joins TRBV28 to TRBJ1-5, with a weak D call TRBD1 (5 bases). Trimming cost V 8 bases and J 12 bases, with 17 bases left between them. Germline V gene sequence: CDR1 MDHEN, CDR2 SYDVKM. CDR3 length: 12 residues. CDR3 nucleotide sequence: TGTGCCAGCGGCCTCCGTGCGGGGCGCCAGCATTTT. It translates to CASGLRAGRQHF.

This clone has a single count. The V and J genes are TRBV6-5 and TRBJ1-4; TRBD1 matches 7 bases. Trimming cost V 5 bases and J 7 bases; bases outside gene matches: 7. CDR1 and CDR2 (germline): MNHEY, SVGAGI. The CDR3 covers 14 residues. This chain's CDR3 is CASSPGGSGEKLFF. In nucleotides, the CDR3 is TGTGCCAGCAGTCCAGGGGGTAGCGGTGAAAAACTGTTTTTT.

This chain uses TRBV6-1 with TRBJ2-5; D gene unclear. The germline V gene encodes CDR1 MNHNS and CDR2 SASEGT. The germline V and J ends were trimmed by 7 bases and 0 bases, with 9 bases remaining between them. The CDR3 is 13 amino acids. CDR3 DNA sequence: TGTGCCAGCAAACTAACGTACCAAGAGACCCAGTACTTC. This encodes CASKLTYQETQYF.

The CDR3 is CASGGAAFF. DNA of the CDR3: TGTGCCAGCGGGGGGGCGGCGTTCTTC. V is TRBV6-1 and J is TRBJ2-1; TRBD2 might be the D (7 bases). Germline loops: CDR1 MNHNS, CDR2 SASEGT. Trimming took off 8 bases at V and 15 bases at J, with 11 bases between the two ends. This CDR3 has 9 amino acids.

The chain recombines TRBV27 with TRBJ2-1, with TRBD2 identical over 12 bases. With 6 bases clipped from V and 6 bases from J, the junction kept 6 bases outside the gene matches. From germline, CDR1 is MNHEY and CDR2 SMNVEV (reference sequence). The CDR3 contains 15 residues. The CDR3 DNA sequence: TGTGCCAGCAGCCAGACTAGCGGGAGTGTCAATGAGCAGTTCTTC. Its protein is CASSQTSGSVNEQFF.

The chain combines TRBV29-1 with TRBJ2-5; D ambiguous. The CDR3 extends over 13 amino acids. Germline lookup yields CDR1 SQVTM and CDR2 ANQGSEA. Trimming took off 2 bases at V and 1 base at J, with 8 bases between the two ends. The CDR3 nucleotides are TGCAGCGTTGAACGTAGCCGCCAAGAGACCCAGTACTTC. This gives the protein CSVERSRQETQYF.

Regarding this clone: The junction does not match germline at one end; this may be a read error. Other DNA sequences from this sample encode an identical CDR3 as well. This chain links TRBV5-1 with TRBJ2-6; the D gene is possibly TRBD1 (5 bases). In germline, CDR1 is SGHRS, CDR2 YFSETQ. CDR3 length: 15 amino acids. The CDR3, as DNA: TGCGCCAGCAGCTTGGACACCTCTGGGGCCAACGGCCTGACTTTC. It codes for CASSLDTSGANGLTF.

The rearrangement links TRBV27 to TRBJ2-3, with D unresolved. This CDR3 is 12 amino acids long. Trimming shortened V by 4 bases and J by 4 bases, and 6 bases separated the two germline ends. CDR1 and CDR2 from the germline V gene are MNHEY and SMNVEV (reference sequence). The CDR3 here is CASSSTADTQYF. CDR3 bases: TGTGCCAGCAGTTCCACAGCAGATACGCAGTATTTT.

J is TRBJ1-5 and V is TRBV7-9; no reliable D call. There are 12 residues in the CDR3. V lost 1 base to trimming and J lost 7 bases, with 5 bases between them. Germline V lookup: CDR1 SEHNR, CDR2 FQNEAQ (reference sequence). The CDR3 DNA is TGTGCCAGCAGCTTAGGCGGCCAGCCCCAGCATTTT. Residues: CASSLGGQPQHF.

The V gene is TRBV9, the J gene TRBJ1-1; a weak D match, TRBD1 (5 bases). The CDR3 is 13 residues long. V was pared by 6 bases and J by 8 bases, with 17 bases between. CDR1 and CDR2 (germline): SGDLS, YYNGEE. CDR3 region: CASTPEQGGEAFF. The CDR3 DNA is TGTGCCAGCACCCCAGAGCAGGGAGGAGAAGCTTTCTTT.

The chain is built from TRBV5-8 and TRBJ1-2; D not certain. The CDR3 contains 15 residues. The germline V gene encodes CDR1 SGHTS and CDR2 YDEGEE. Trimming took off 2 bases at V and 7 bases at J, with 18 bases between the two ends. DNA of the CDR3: TGTGCCAGCAGCTTCTACCCGGAGAATGTGGGTGGCTACACCTTC. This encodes CASSFYPENVGGYTF.

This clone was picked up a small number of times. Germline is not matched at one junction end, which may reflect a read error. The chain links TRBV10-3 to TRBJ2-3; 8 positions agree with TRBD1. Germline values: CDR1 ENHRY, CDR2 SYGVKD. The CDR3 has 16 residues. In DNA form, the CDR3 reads TGTGCCAGCAGTTTATTGAGGGCAGGGGGCCCAGATACGCAGTATTTT. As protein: CASSLLRAGGPDTQYF.

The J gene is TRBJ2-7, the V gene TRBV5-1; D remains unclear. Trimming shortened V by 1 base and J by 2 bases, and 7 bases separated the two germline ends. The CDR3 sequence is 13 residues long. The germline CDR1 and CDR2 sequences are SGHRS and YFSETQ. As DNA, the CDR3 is TGCGCCAGCAGCTTGTCTACCACCTACGAGCAGTACTTC. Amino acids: CASSLSTTYEQYF.

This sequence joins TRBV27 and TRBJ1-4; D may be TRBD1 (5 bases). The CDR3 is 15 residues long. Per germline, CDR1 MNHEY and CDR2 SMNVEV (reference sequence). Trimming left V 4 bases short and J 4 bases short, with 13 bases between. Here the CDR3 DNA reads TGTGCCAGCAGTTCCCACCTCGGGGGTAATGAAAAACTGTTTTTT. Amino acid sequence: CASSSHLGGNEKLFF.

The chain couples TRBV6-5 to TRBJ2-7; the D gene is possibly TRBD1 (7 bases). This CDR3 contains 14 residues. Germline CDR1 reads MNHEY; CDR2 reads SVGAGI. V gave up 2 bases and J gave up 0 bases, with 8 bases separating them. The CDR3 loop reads CASSYQGGSYEQYF. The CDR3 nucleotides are TGTGCCAGCAGTTACCAGGGGGGCTCCTACGAGCAGTACTTC.

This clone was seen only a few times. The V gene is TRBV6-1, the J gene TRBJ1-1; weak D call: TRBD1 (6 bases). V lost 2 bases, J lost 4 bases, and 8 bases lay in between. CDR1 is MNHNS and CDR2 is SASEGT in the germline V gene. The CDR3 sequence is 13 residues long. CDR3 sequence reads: CASSEQGFTEAFF. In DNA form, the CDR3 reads TGTGCCAGCAGTGAACAGGGGTTCACTGAAGCTTTCTTT.

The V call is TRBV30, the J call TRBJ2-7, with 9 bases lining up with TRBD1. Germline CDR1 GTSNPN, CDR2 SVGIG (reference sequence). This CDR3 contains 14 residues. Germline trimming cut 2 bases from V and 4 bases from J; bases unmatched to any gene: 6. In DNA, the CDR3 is TGTGCCTGGAGTCCCGGGACAGGGTGGTACGAGCAGTACTTC. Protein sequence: CAWSPGTGWYEQYF.

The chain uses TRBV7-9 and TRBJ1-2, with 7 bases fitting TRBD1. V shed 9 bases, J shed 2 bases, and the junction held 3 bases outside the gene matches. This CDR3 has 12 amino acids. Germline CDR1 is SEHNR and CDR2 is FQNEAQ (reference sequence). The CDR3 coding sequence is TGTGCCAGTGGGACAGTCAACTATGGCTACACCTTC. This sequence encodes CASGTVNYGYTF.

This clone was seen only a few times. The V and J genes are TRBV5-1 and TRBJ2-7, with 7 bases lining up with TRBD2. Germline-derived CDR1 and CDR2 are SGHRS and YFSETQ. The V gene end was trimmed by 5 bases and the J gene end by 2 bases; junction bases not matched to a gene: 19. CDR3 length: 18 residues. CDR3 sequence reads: CASRRTPPVLADAYEQYF. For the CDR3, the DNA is TGCGCCAGCAGACGAACCCCCCCGGTGCTAGCGGATGCCTACGAGCAGTACTTC.

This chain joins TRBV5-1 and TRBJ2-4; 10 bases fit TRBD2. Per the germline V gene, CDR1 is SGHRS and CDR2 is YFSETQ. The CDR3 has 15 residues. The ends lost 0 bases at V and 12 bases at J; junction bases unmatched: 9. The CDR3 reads CASSLELAGIDSQYF. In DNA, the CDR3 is TGCGCCAGCAGCTTGGAACTAGCGGGAATTGACAGTCAGTACTTC.

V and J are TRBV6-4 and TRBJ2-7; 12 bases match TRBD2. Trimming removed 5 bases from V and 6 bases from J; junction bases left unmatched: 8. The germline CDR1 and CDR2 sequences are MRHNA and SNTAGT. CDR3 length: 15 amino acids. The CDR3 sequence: CASSPTSGSVSEQYF. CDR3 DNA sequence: TGTGCCAGCAGTCCGACTAGCGGGAGTGTCAGCGAGCAGTACTTC.

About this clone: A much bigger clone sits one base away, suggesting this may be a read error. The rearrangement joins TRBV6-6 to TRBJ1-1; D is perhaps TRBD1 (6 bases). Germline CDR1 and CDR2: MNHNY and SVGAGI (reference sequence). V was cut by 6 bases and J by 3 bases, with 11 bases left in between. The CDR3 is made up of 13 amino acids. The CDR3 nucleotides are TGTGCCAGCAGCAGGACAGTGGACACTGAAGCTTTCTTT. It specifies CASSRTVDTEAFF.

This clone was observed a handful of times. The CDR3 loop is CASSLAGAYREQYF. The CDR3 DNA sequence: TGTGCCAGCAGCTTAGCAGGGGCCTATCGCGAGCAGTACTTC. The chain has TRBV7-9 and TRBJ2-7, with a tentative D call TRBD1 (5 bases). CDR1 SEHNR and CDR2 FQNEAQ come from the germline V gene (reference sequence). The CDR3 covers 14 residues. Trimming took off 0 bases at V and 6 bases at J, with 12 bases between the two ends.

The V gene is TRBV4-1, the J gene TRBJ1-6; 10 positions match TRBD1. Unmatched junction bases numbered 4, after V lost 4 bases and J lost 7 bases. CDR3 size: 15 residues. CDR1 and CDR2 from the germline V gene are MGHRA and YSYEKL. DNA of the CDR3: TGCGCCAGCAGCCTGGGACAGGGGACAAATTCACCCCTCCACTTT. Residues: CASSLGQGTNSPLHF.

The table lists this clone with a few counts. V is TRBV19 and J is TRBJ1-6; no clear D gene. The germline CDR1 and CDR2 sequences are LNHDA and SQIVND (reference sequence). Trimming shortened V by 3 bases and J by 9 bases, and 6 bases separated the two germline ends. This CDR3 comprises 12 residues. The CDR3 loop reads CASSMWSSPLHF. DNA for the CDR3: TGTGCCAGTAGTATGTGGAGTTCACCCCTCCACTTT.

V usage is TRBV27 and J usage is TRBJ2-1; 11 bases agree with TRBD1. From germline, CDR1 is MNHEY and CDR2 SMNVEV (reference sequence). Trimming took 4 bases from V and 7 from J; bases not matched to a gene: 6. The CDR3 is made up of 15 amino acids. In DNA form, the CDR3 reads TGTGCCAGCAGTTCGGACAGGGGGCGCAGGAATGAGCAGTTCTTC. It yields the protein CASSSDRGRRNEQFF.